This passage covers 27 T cell receptor beta chains from one sample sequenced in a study of cytomegalovirus exposure and HLA in healthy donors. The data were produced by immunoSEQ multiplex PCR, yet TCRdb's version contains in-frame clones alone and is incomplete. The data show about 150,000 clones, about 88% seen once. Sequenced material: PBMCs. The receptors stem from a young man in good health and CMV-seropositive.

This chain links TRBV2 with TRBJ2-7; 7 nucleotides align to TRBD2. After removal of 1 base from V and 7 bases from J, the junction contained 7 bases not matched to a gene. The CDR3 spans 14 residues. Germline CDR1 and CDR2: SNHLY and FYNNEI. The CDR3 loop reads CASSEVVRAGEQYF. Here the CDR3 DNA reads TGTGCCAGCAGTGAAGTGGTCAGAGCGGGAGAGCAGTACTTC.

This chain uses TRBV4-2 with TRBJ2-5, with TRBD2 matching 14 bases. With V trimmed by 4 bases and J by 5 bases, 9 bases remained unmatched. CDR3 length: 17 amino acids. Germline CDR1 is LGHNA and CDR2 is YNFKEQ. DNA of the CDR3: TGTGCCAGCAGCCCGGGGACTAGCGGGAGAGCTCAGGAGACCCAGTACTTC. This gives the protein CASSPGTSGRAQETQYF.

This chain joins TRBV5-6 and TRBJ1-1; 7 bases match TRBD1. The junction had 5 bases not matched to a gene; V was cut back by 4 bases and J by 2 bases. The CDR3 contains 14 residues. CDR1 SGHDT and CDR2 YYEEEE come from the germline V gene. For the CDR3, the DNA is TGTGCCAGCAGCCGCTACAGGGGCAACACTGAAGCTTTCTTT. Translated, it gives CASSRYRGNTEAFF.

CDR3 sequence: CASTHVRGNTEAFF. CDR3 nucleotides: TGTGCCAGCACCCACGTCCGGGGGAACACTGAAGCTTTCTTT. This rearrangement joins TRBV7-9 to TRBJ1-1, with unresolved D. The germline gives CDR1 SEHNR, CDR2 FQNEAQ (reference sequence). The CDR3 length is 14 residues. Between the trimmed V and J ends, which lost 7 bases and 1 base, there was a span of 13 bases.

The chain has TRBV27 and TRBJ2-1, with D unresolved. Trimming cost V 1 base and J 0 bases, with 16 bases left between them. CDR1 is MNHEY and CDR2 is SMNVEV in the germline V gene (reference sequence). CDR3 length: 18 amino acids. The CDR3: CASSLLSYPESSYNEQFF. The CDR3 DNA reads as TGTGCCAGCAGTTTATTATCTTATCCGGAGAGCTCCTACAATGAGCAGTTCTTC.

This clone was counted once. The rearrangement uses TRBV2 and TRBJ1-1; the D gene is possibly TRBD1 (5 bases). CDR1 and CDR2 from the germline V gene are SNHLY and FYNNEI. Trimming took off 0 bases at V and 4 bases at J, with 15 bases between the two ends. The CDR3 has 16 residues. CDR3 in DNA: TGTGCCAGCAGTGAAGCGCTTCGGGGGGTTCGCACTGAAGCTTTCTTT. Residues: CASSEALRGVRTEAFF. Full variable domain (remainder filled in from reference TRBV2 and TRBJ1-1): EPEVTQTPSHQVTQMGQEVILRCVPISNHLYFYWYRQILGQKVEFLVSFYNNEISEKSEIFDDQFSVERPDGSNFTLKIRSTKLEDSAMYFCASSEALRGVRTEAFFGQGTRLTVV.

The chain recombines TRBV7-9 with TRBJ2-5; 15 bases are shared with TRBD2. In germline, CDR1 is SEHNR, CDR2 FQNEAQ (reference sequence). The CDR3 runs to 16 residues. V gave up 6 bases and J gave up 1 base; unmatched junction bases: 3. CDR3 amino acids: CASRGLAGGPQETQYF. CDR3 coding DNA: TGTGCCAGCAGGGGACTAGCGGGGGGCCCCCAAGAGACCCAGTACTTC.

The rearrangement links TRBV7-3 to TRBJ2-1, with TRBD2 matching over 9 bases. J was trimmed by 4 bases and V by 2 bases; bases with no gene match: 6. The CDR3 consists of 16 residues. Germline lookup yields CDR1 SGHTA and CDR2 FQGTGA. DNA for the CDR3: TGTGCCAGCAGCTTAGGCGGGACTAGCCGTTACAATGAGCAGTTCTTC. Translation gives CASSLGGTSRYNEQFF.

V usage is TRBV18 and J usage is TRBJ2-2; 10 nucleotides match TRBD2. CDR1 is KGHSH, CDR2 LQKENI, per germline. V was pared by 2 bases and J by 1 base, with 4 bases of the junction left unmatched. The CDR3 loop spans 17 amino acids. CDR3 sequence (DNA): TGTGCCAGCTCACCATCACTAGCGGGGCTGAACACCGGGGAGCTGTTTTTT. This gives the protein CASSPSLAGLNTGELFF. Complete variable domain (other parts from reference TRBV18 and TRBJ2-2): NAGVMQNPRHLVRRRGQEARLRCSPMKGHSHVYWYRQLPEEGLKFMVYLQKENIIDESGMPKERFSAEFPKEGPSILRIQQVVRGDSAAYFCASSPSLAGLNTGELFFGEGSRLTVL.

This chain uses TRBV7-3 with TRBJ1-5, with 7 positions matching TRBD1. Germline trimming cut 5 bases from V and 3 bases from J; bases unmatched to any gene: 4. Per the germline V gene, CDR1 is SGHTA and CDR2 is FQGTGA. CDR3 length: 14 amino acids. CDR3 region: CASSRQGDNQPQHF. In DNA form, the CDR3 reads TGTGCCAGCAGCCGACAGGGTGACAATCAGCCCCAGCATTTT.

The CDR3 DNA reads as TGTGCCAGCAGCTTGGGTCGGGCACAGGAAGAGACCCAGTACTTC. It is translated as CASSLGRAQEETQYF. This chain joins TRBV5-4 and TRBJ2-5, with D maybe TRBD1 (5 bases). The V end was cut by 0 bases, the J end by 3 bases, with 12 bases between. Looked up from germline, CDR1 is SGHNT and CDR2 is YYREEE (reference sequence). This CDR3 contains 15 residues.

This chain uses TRBV5-1 with TRBJ2-7; tentatively, D is TRBD1 (5 bases). Trimming cost V 4 bases and J 4 bases, with 9 bases left between them. The germline V gene encodes CDR1 SGHRS and CDR2 YFSETQ. The CDR3 is 12 residues long. The DNA for the CDR3 is TGCGCCAGCAGCACCCAGGGTTACGAGCAGTACTTC. Translation: CASSTQGYEQYF.

This chain uses TRBV10-3 with TRBJ1-1; D remains unclear. This CDR3 comprises 12 residues. Germline CDR1 reads ENHRY; CDR2 reads SYGVKD. Trimming removed 10 bases from V and 1 base from J, with 10 bases in between. The CDR3 sequence is CATRAGNTEAFF. The DNA of the CDR3 is TGTGCCACGCGCGCCGGGAACACTGAAGCTTTCTTT.

V and J are TRBV5-1 and TRBJ2-1; D gene unclear. V was cut by 4 bases and J by 0 bases, with 11 bases left in between. This CDR3 comprises 15 residues. The germline V gene has CDR1 SGHRS and CDR2 YFSETQ. The CDR3 coding sequence is TGCGCCAGCAGCCCCACTCCTAACTCCTACAATGAGCAGTTCTTC. This translates into CASSPTPNSYNEQFF.

The chain recombines TRBV6-1 with TRBJ2-7, with 9 positions matching TRBD1. This CDR3 comprises 16 residues. Unmatched junction bases numbered 6, after V lost 0 bases and J lost 3 bases. Germline V gene data show CDR1 as MNHNS and CDR2 as SASEGT. The CDR3, as DNA: TGTGCCAGCAGTGAAGCTGGGACAGGGATAGTCTACGAGCAGTACTTC. Translation: CASSEAGTGIVYEQYF.

V gene TRBV11-2 combines with J gene TRBJ2-5; TRBD2 matches 8 bases. The V gene's germline CDR1 is SGHAT and CDR2 FQNNGV. V lost 5 bases and J lost 3; bases outside the gene matches: 14. The CDR3 runs to 17 residues. The CDR3 DNA sequence: TGTGCCAGCAGCCCAGTGGGGGGGGCGGGAGGAAAAGAGACCCAGTACTTC. This translates into CASSPVGGAGGKETQYF.

The rearrangement joins TRBV27 to TRBJ1-5; D is possibly TRBD1 (6 bases). The germline V gene encodes CDR1 MNHEY and CDR2 SMNVEV (reference sequence). The CDR3 extends over 15 amino acids. V was shortened by 6 bases and J by 3 bases, with 15 bases between the two germline ends. As DNA, the CDR3 is TGTGCCAGCAGCCCAACGGACAGCTCCAATCAGCCCCAGCATTTT. Protein: CASSPTDSSNQPQHF.

The V gene is TRBV2, the J gene TRBJ2-5, with TRBD2 matching over 7 bases. Looked up from germline, CDR1 is SNHLY and CDR2 is FYNNEI. Trimming took 7 bases from V and 2 from J; bases not matched to a gene: 10. The CDR3 covers 15 residues. The CDR3 loop reads CASKAAGIRQETQYF. CDR3 sequence (DNA): TGTGCCAGCAAGGCAGCGGGGATCCGGCAAGAGACCCAGTACTTC.

The V call is TRBV27, the J call TRBJ1-2, with 7 positions matching TRBD1. The V gene end was trimmed by 2 bases and the J gene end by 4 bases; junction bases not matched to a gene: 4. There are 14 residues in the CDR3. Germline loops: CDR1 MNHEY, CDR2 SMNVEV (reference sequence). CDR3 sequence (DNA): TGTGCCAGCAGTTTAAGGGGACAGTCCTATGGCTACACCTTC. It yields the protein CASSLRGQSYGYTF.

This chain links TRBV7-9 with TRBJ2-3; D is ambiguous. V lost 1 base to trimming and J lost 0 bases, with 8 bases between them. Looked up from germline, CDR1 is SEHNR and CDR2 is FQNEAQ (reference sequence). This CDR3 comprises 15 residues. The CDR3 region is CASSLGPVSTDTQYF. In DNA, the CDR3 is TGTGCCAGCAGCTTAGGTCCGGTGAGCACAGATACGCAGTATTTT.

The V call is TRBV2, the J call TRBJ2-1, with TRBD2 matching over 11 bases. With 6 bases clipped from V and 4 bases from J, the junction kept 14 bases outside the gene matches. This CDR3 is built from 18 residues. CDR1 and CDR2 from the germline V gene are SNHLY and FYNNEI. CDR3 nucleotide sequence: TGTGCCAGCAGCGGTATTCTAGCGGGAGGTGGAGGGTACAATGAGCAGTTCTTC. This codes for CASSGILAGGGGYNEQFF.

This chain links TRBV4-3 with TRBJ2-3, with 10 bases aligning to TRBD1. CDR3 length: 15 amino acids. The trim removed 3 bases at V and 5 bases at J, leaving 5 bases unmatched. CDR1 is LGHNA and CDR2 is YSLEER in the germline V gene. The CDR3 nucleotides read TGCGCCAGCAGCCAGGACAGGGGGACGGGAGATACGCAGTATTTT. Protein product: CASSQDRGTGDTQYF.

The chain joins TRBV7-9 to TRBJ2-7, with D tentatively TRBD2 (6 bases). Trimming took 6 bases from V and 7 from J, leaving 16 bases between them. The germline V gene encodes CDR1 SEHNR and CDR2 FQNEAQ (reference sequence). CDR3 size: 13 residues. Written as DNA, the CDR3 is TGTGCCAGCAGTCCGGGACTGCGAGGGGAGCAGTACTTC. This codes for CASSPGLRGEQYF.

The chain joins TRBV27 to TRBJ1-1; 8 bases are a match to TRBD1. CDR3 length: 14 residues. J gave up 0 bases and V 8 bases, and 5 bases lay outside the gene matches. Germline V gene lookup returns CDR1 MNHEY and CDR2 SMNVEV (reference sequence). The CDR3 sequence is CASHRTGLNTEAFF. CDR3 coding DNA: TGTGCCAGCCACCGGACAGGGCTGAACACTGAAGCTTTCTTT.

The chain uses TRBV5-6 and TRBJ2-7; 11 nucleotides agree with TRBD1. CDR3 length: 13 residues. Unmatched junction bases numbered 5, after V lost 3 bases and J lost 9 bases. The V gene's germline CDR1 is SGHDT and CDR2 YYEEEE. This CDR3 reads CASSSDRGLGQYF. Here the CDR3 DNA reads TGTGCCAGCAGCTCGGACAGGGGGCTGGGGCAGTACTTC.

V usage is TRBV6-5 and J usage is TRBJ2-3; 7 positions agree with TRBD1. Germline-derived CDR1 and CDR2 are MNHEY and SVGAGI. Unmatched junction bases numbered 1, after V lost 9 bases and J lost 1 base. This CDR3 has 12 amino acids. CDR3 nucleotides: TGTGCCAGTGGACAGGGCACAGATACGCAGTATTTT. Amino acid sequence: CASGQGTDTQYF.

The V call is TRBV7-8, the J call TRBJ1-5, with 12 bases lining up with TRBD1. The CDR3 totals 17 residues. V lost 1 base, J lost 6 bases, and 7 bases stayed unmatched. Germline CDR1 SGHVS, CDR2 FQNEAQ. The CDR3 DNA reads TGTGCCAGCAGCTTAGTATCCGGGACAGGGGGCTTTCAGCCCCAGCATTTT. It encodes CASSLVSGTGGFQPQHF.